These 26 T cell receptor beta chains were sequenced from one sample in a study of blood T cell repertoires in COVID-19. TCRdb keeps only in-frame clones here, not all; method: immunoSEQ multiplex PCR. The repertoire holds a few hundred thousand clones, with roughly 90% as singletons. The sample taken for sequencing was peripheral blood. The receptors shown here come from a man aged 18 to 29 who had recovered from COVID-19.

The rearrangement uses TRBV7-2 and TRBJ2-7; 8 bases are a match to TRBD1. Trimming cost V 7 bases and J 8 bases; bases outside gene matches: 10. The CDR3 has 13 residues. Germline loops: CDR1 SGHTA, CDR2 FQGNSA. CDR3 bases: TGTGCCAGCAACTACGGGGCAGGGGGCAAGCAGTACTTC. It translates to CASNYGAGGKQYF.

This chain joins TRBV6-5 and TRBJ1-1; the match to TRBD1 covers 7 bases. CDR1 and CDR2 from the germline V gene are MNHEY and SVGAGI. This CDR3 spans 13 amino acids. V dropped 7 bases and J dropped 5; count of bases not matched to a gene: 7. CDR3 nucleotide sequence: TGTGCCAGCAAGGACAGGTCTATGACTGAAGCTTTCTTT. Protein sequence: CASKDRSMTEAFF.

V usage is TRBV4-3 and J usage is TRBJ1-2; D might be TRBD1 (5 bases). Trimming stripped 2 bases from V and 8 bases from J, with 15 bases between. The germline CDR1 and CDR2 sequences are LGHNA and YSLEER. This CDR3 is 14 amino acids long. Here the CDR3 reads CASSQQGVKLGYTF. CDR3 in DNA: TGCGCCAGCAGCCAACAGGGTGTAAAGTTAGGCTACACCTTC.

The rearrangement links TRBV15 to TRBJ1-6, with a weak D call TRBD1 (6 bases). Trimming took off 4 bases at V and 7 bases at J, with 17 bases between the two ends. The CDR3 is 16 residues long. Germline V gene lookup returns CDR1 LNHNV and CDR2 YYDKDF (reference sequence). The CDR3 nucleotides read TGTGCCACCAGCAATCCCTCGGGGGGGCTAAATTCACCCCTCCACTTT. Its protein is CATSNPSGGLNSPLHF.

In its sample, this clone was seen once. This sequence joins TRBV27 and TRBJ2-7, with 12 bases lining up with TRBD1. The length of the CDR3 is 15 residues. The trim removed 5 bases at V and 3 bases at J, leaving 5 bases unmatched. CDR1 is MNHEY, CDR2 SMNVEV, per germline (reference sequence). CDR3 sequence reads: CASSPRDRGLYEQYF. As DNA, the CDR3 is TGTGCCAGCAGTCCACGGGACAGGGGGCTCTACGAGCAGTACTTC.

V usage is TRBV6-5 and J usage is TRBJ1-4, with D uncertain. Looked up from germline, CDR1 is MNHEY and CDR2 is SVGAGI. The CDR3 contains 14 residues. V lost 2 bases and J lost 14, with 18 bases in between. The CDR3 coding sequence is TGTGCCAGCAGTTACCACCATTCGCCGGTAGAGCTGTTTTTT. Encoded protein: CASSYHHSPVELFF.

This clone came up many times. The genes are TRBV4-2 and TRBJ2-3; the match to TRBD2 covers 16 bases. V gave up 4 bases and J gave up 0 bases; unmatched junction bases: 4. Germline CDR1 reads LGHNA; CDR2 reads YNFKEQ. This CDR3 comprises 18 residues. CDR3 DNA: TGTGCCAGCAGCCCGGGACTAGCGGGAGGGCCTAGCACAGATACGCAGTATTTT. Protein sequence: CASSPGLAGGPSTDTQYF.

The rearrangement links TRBV6-5 to TRBJ2-3; 7 bases align to TRBD1. Losses at the gene ends were 5 bases for V and 2 bases for J; bases not matched to a gene: 7. CDR1 and CDR2 (germline): MNHEY, SVGAGI. This CDR3 has 15 amino acids. The CDR3 DNA is TGTGCCAGCAGTCTATTGGGACAGATCACAGATACGCAGTATTTT. Translation: CASSLLGQITDTQYF.

V gene TRBV7-8 combines with J gene TRBJ1-5; maybe TRBD1 (6 bases). Deletions cut 3 bases from V and 6 bases from J, with 15 bases between. Germline V gene sequence: CDR1 SGHVS, CDR2 FQNEAQ. The CDR3 length is 15 residues. CDR3 coding DNA: TGTGCCAGCAGCTTGGGGGGGGGACATGGTCAGCCCCAGCATTTT. Its translation: CASSLGGGHGQPQHF.

The chain has TRBV7-3 and TRBJ2-7; possible D gene TRBD1, 5 bases. V was clipped by 2 bases and J by 3 bases, with 5 bases between them. The germline gives CDR1 SGHTA, CDR2 FQGTGA. CDR3 length: 12 residues. CDR3 sequence (DNA): TGTGCCAGCAGCTTACAGGGCTACGAGCAGTACTTC. Protein: CASSLQGYEQYF.

The CDR3 DNA follows: TGTGCCAGTAGTACGAGTACAGAAACTGAGCAGTTCTTC. It is translated as CASSTSTETEQFF. The chain joins TRBV19 to TRBJ2-1; no firm D call. The V and J ends lost 4 bases and 9 bases respectively, with 13 bases between them. This CDR3 is 13 amino acids long. The germline CDR1 and CDR2 sequences are LNHDA and SQIVND (reference sequence).

This chain links TRBV5-1 with TRBJ2-7; no clear D gene. This CDR3 spans 15 amino acids. V was trimmed by 0 bases and J by 2 bases, leaving 12 bases between them. Germline values: CDR1 SGHRS, CDR2 YFSETQ. The CDR3 DNA reads as TGCGCCAGCAGCTTGGCCCTGCTCTCGGCCTACGAGCAGTACTTC. It yields the protein CASSLALLSAYEQYF.

V and J are TRBV5-1 and TRBJ1-5; D possibly corresponds to TRBD1 (5 bases). The CDR3 is 14 amino acids. Germline V lookup: CDR1 SGHRS, CDR2 YFSETQ. V gave up 5 bases and J gave up 0 bases, with 9 bases separating them. For the CDR3, the DNA is TGCGCCAGCAGGCAGGGCCCTAGCAATCAGCCCCAGCATTTT. Translated: CASRQGPSNQPQHF. Together with reference TRBV5-1 and TRBJ1-5, the CDR3 gives the full variable domain: KAGVTQTPRYLIKTRGQQVTLSCSPISGHRSVSWYQQTPGQGLQFLFEYFSETQRNKGNFPGRFSGRQFSNSRSEMNVSTLELGDSALYLCASRQGPSNQPQHFGDGTRLSIL.

This clone occurred once. The V gene is TRBV5-1, the J gene TRBJ2-7; TRBD1 matches 9 bases. The V segment lost 1 base and the J segment 4 bases; nucleotides outside the gene matches: 9. This CDR3 is built from 16 residues. Germline V gives CDR1 SGHRS, CDR2 YFSETQ. The CDR3 protein is CASSLQTWDRAYEQYF. The CDR3 bases are TGCGCCAGCAGCTTGCAGACCTGGGACAGGGCTTACGAGCAGTACTTC.

The chain has TRBV6-5 and TRBJ2-1; 7 positions match TRBD1. The V and J ends lost 0 bases and 10 bases, in that order; junction bases with no gene match: 9. Germline-derived CDR1 and CDR2 are MNHEY and SVGAGI. This CDR3 spans 15 amino acids. As DNA, the CDR3 is TGTGCCAGCAGTTACTCGAGACAGGGTCAGAGGGAGCAGTTCTTC. It is translated as CASSYSRQGQREQFF.

The chain is built from TRBV5-6 and TRBJ2-2, with D maybe TRBD2 (5 bases). Germline V gene data show CDR1 as SGHDT and CDR2 as YYEEEE. V lost 3 bases to trimming and J lost 3 bases, with 12 bases between them. This CDR3 spans 15 amino acids. The CDR3 region is CASSSLALDTGELFF. The CDR3 region has the DNA TGTGCCAGCAGCTCGCTAGCTTTGGACACCGGGGAGCTGTTTTTT.

The sample holds many counts of this clone. DNA of the CDR3: TGTGCCAGCAGCACCCCAGCGGGAGGGGACGAGCAGTACTTC. This sequence encodes CASSTPAGGDEQYF. The chain has TRBV5-6 and TRBJ2-7, with 10 bases aligning to TRBD2. With V trimmed by 4 bases and J by 5 bases, 6 bases remained unmatched. This CDR3 is built from 14 residues. The germline V gene has CDR1 SGHDT and CDR2 YYEEEE.

The chain joins TRBV5-6 to TRBJ1-5; weak D call: TRBD1 (5 bases). V was shortened by 1 base and J by 4 bases, with 12 bases between the two germline ends. The CDR3 is 15 amino acids. Germline V gene sequence: CDR1 SGHDT, CDR2 YYEEEE. The CDR3: CASSLFLDTNQPQHF. CDR3 DNA: TGTGCCAGCAGCTTGTTTTTGGACACAAATCAGCCCCAGCATTTT.

CDR3 sequence reads: CASSLEDRQETQYF. The CDR3 nucleotides read TGCGCCAGCAGCTTGGAAGACAGGCAAGAGACCCAGTACTTC. The J gene is TRBJ2-5, the V gene TRBV5-1, with D possibly TRBD1 on 6 matching bases. The length of the CDR3 is 14 residues. The V and J ends lost 0 bases and 2 bases respectively, with 8 bases between them. Germline assignment: CDR1 SGHRS and CDR2 YFSETQ.

V is TRBV12-3 or TRBV12-4 and J is TRBJ2-5; 7 nucleotides align to TRBD1. The CDR3 has 12 residues. After removal of 6 bases from V and 3 bases from J, the junction contained 1 base not matched to a gene. CDR3 protein: CASRGTEETQYF. The CDR3 DNA is TGTGCCAGCAGGGGGACAGAAGAGACCCAGTACTTC.

The chain combines TRBV14 with TRBJ2-7; 8 nucleotides match TRBD1. The CDR3 runs 14 residues. Germline V gives CDR1 SGHDN, CDR2 FVKESK. V lost 4 bases, J lost 6 bases, and 8 bases stayed unmatched. The CDR3 sequence: CASSLLSGGLEQYF. The CDR3 nucleotides read TGTGCCAGCAGCCTTCTATCAGGGGGCCTCGAGCAGTACTTC.

The genes are TRBV7-2 and TRBJ2-2; 11 nucleotides match TRBD2. The CDR3 spans 17 residues. Trimming cost V 5 bases and J 3 bases; bases outside gene matches: 8. Germline V gene sequence: CDR1 SGHTA, CDR2 FQGNSA. The CDR3 nucleotides are TGTGCCAGCAGCAAACCTAGCGGGGGGACATACACCGGGGAGCTGTTTTTT. The encoded protein is CASSKPSGGTYTGELFF.

The chain is built from TRBV5-1 and TRBJ2-6, with TRBD1 matching 7 bases. The CDR3 consists of 17 residues. Germline CDR1 is SGHRS and CDR2 is YFSETQ. Trimming at V came to 1 base and at J to 0 bases, leaving 4 bases not matched to a gene. CDR3 bases: TGCGCCAGCAGCTTGAAGGGGGCCTACTCTGGGGCCAACGTCCTGACTTTC. It is translated as CASSLKGAYSGANVLTF. The variable domain in full, with the rest retrieved from reference TRBV5-1 and TRBJ2-6, is KAGVTQTPRYLIKTRGQQVTLSCSPISGHRSVSWYQQTPGQGLQFLFEYFSETQRNKGNFPGRFSGRQFSNSRSEMNVSTLELGDSALYLCASSLKGAYSGANVLTFGAGSRLTVL.

This rearrangement joins TRBV10-2 to TRBJ2-3; tentative D call: TRBD2 (5 bases). The CDR3 is made up of 14 amino acids. Deletions cut 8 bases from V and 5 bases from J, with 17 bases between. CDR1 and CDR2 (germline): WSHSY, SAAADI. The CDR3 region is CASRPGTALDTQYF. For the CDR3, the DNA is TGCGCCAGCCGACCGGGAACCGCCTTAGATACGCAGTATTTT.

This chain uses TRBV25-1 with TRBJ1-4; tentatively, D is TRBD1 (5 bases). V lost 2 bases, J lost 6 bases, and 10 bases lay in between. The CDR3 extends over 14 amino acids. Germline CDR1 and CDR2: MGHDK and SYGVNS. CDR3 sequence: CASSEPRADEKLFF. The CDR3 DNA reads TGTGCCAGCAGTGAACCCAGGGCAGATGAAAAACTGTTTTTT.

The J gene is TRBJ1-1, the V gene TRBV29-1, with 7 nucleotides matching TRBD1. V trimming: 6 bases; J trimming: 2 bases; junction bases outside the gene matches: 12. The CDR3 is 15 amino acids. Germline CDR1 is SQVTM and CDR2 is ANQGSEA. The CDR3 DNA reads as TGCAGCGTAGGGACAGCGGGCGACCTCAACACTGAAGCTTTCTTT. Translated, it gives CSVGTAGDLNTEAFF.